This is a list of T cell receptor beta chains from one sample in a study of shared clonotypes between healthy human individuals. TCRdb's copy holds only in-frame clones and misses some; the assay was immunoSEQ multiplex PCR. The sample comprises over a million clones, around 78% of which are singletons, and roughly 0.61% rests with the top ten. The sample was memory CD4+ T cells from PBMCs. The origin of the receptors is a man aged 18 to 30 in good health. Some clones in this sample may be carry-over from other donors' samples. Both conserved end residues are part of each CDR3. The D gene is left open where the match is weak. Size values are once, few and many counts, or a class for expanded clones, and some rows have none.

TRBJ2-1 NA TRBV19 NA CASSKSGDEQFF TGTGCCAGTAGTAAATCTGGAGATGAGCAGTTCTTC
TRBJ2-5 NA TRBV7-6 TRBD1 CASSADRGMEQETQYF TGTGCCAGCAGCGCAGACAGGGGCATGGAACAAGAGACCCAGTACTTC
TRBJ2-7 NA TRBV5-4 NA CASSLGLADNYEQYF TGTGCCAGCAGCTTGGGGCTAGCAGACAACTACGAGCAGTACTTC
TRBJ1-4 NA TRBV5-4 NA CASSPRPEGRRANEKLFF TGTGCCAGCAGCCCCCGTCCCGAGGGGCGACGGGCTAATGAAAAACTGTTTTTT
TRBJ1-1 NA TRBV29-1 NA CSVAQVMNTEAFF TGCAGCGTAGCACAGGTAATGAACACTGAAGCTTTCTTT
TRBJ2-1 NA TRBV5-6 TRBD1 CASSRRTGSYEQFF TGTGCCAGCAGCCGCCGGACAGGGTCTTATGAGCAGTTCTTC
TRBJ1-1 once TRBV6-5 NA CASGKTQDTEAFF TGTGCCAGCGGGAAGACTCAGGACACTGAAGCTTTCTTT
TRBJ2-7 NA TRBV10-1 TRBD2 CASLNGLATYEQYF TGCGCCAGCCTAAATGGACTAGCGACCTACGAGCAGTACTTC
TRBJ2-1 NA TRBV14 NA CASSQTGGPLYNEQFF TGTGCCAGCAGCCAAACTGGGGGACCTTTATACAATGAGCAGTTCTTC
TRBJ2-2 NA TRBV6-1 NA CASSRATTGELFF TGTGCCAGCAGTAGAGCCACCACCGGGGAGCTGTTTTTT
TRBJ2-1 NA TRBV5-1 TRBD2 CASSYGGGSYNEQFF TGCGCCAGCAGCTATGGCGGGGGATCCTACAATGAGCAGTTCTTC
TRBJ2-3 NA TRBV29-1 TRBD2 CSVEGSGGPTDTQYF TGCAGCGTTGAAGGGTCGGGGGGGCCCACAGATACGCAGTATTTT
TRBJ1-2 NA TRBV6-5 NA CASSFTGMEGYTF TGTGCCAGCAGCTTTACAGGGATGGAGGGCTACACCTTC
TRBJ1-3 many TRBV30 NA CAWSVGGATGNTIYF TGTGCCTGGAGTGTGGGAGGGGCTACTGGAAACACCATATATTTT
TRBJ1-2 NA TRBV28 TRBD1 CASSFPQGAIGGYTF TGTGCCAGCAGTTTCCCTCAGGGGGCGATCGGGGGCTACACCTTC
TRBJ2-5 NA TRBV18 TRBD1 CASSPARRQGQETQYF TGTGCCAGCTCACCAGCCCGGAGACAGGGGCAAGAGACCCAGTACTTC
TRBJ1-2 many TRBV28 TRBD1 CASSRSTGNYGYTF TGTGCCAGCAGCCGATCGACAGGGAACTATGGCTACACCTTC
TRBJ1-5 NA TRBV30 NA CAWGWGLNQPQHF TGTGCCTGGGGTTGGGGCTTAAATCAGCCCCAGCATTTT
TRBJ2-2 NA TRBV9 TRBD1 CASSLTGVNTGELFF TGTGCCAGCAGCTTGACAGGGGTAAACACCGGGGAGCTGTTTTTT
TRBJ2-7 few TRBV5-6 TRBD2 CASREIAGGYEQYF TGTGCCAGCAGGGAAATAGCGGGAGGCTACGAGCAGTACTTC
TRBJ2-5 NA TRBV15 NA CATSRDSLRTQYF TGTGCCACCAGCAGAGACTCTCTCAGAACCCAGTACTTC
TRBJ2-3 NA TRBV5-1 NA CARRGLTDTQYF TGCGCCAGGAGGGGCCTCACAGATACGCAGTATTTT
TRBJ2-2 NA TRBV7-2 TRBD1 CASSLVGQGAANTGELFF TGTGCCAGCAGCTTAGTTGGACAGGGCGCTGCCAACACCGGGGAGCTGTTTTTT
TRBJ1-2 NA TRBV2 NA CASSGPGKSGYTF TGTGCCAGCAGTGGTCCAGGGAAATCTGGCTACACCTTC
TRBJ2-7 NA TRBV5-6 TRBD1 CASAPGTGASYEQYF TGTGCCAGCGCCCCCGGGACAGGGGCGTCATACGAGCAGTACTTC
TRBJ1-2 NA TRBV5-4 TRBD1 CASSWGQGAVYTF TGTGCCAGCAGTTGGGGACAGGGGGCTGTCTACACCTTC
TRBJ1-1 few TRBV29-1 TRBD1 CSAGQGGETEAFF TGCAGCGCCGGACAGGGAGGTGAGACTGAAGCTTTCTTT
TRBJ2-5 NA TRBV28 TRBD1 CASSLGNRGQETQYF TGTGCCAGCAGTTTAGGAAACAGGGGCCAAGAGACCCAGTACTTC
TRBJ2-2 NA TRBV5-1 NA CASSLAELNTGELFF TGCGCCAGCAGCTTGGCAGAATTGAACACCGGGGAGCTGTTTTTT
TRBJ2-5 NA TRBV5-1 TRBD1 CASSRSKPGQQETQYF TGCGCCAGCAGCCGATCCAAGCCGGGACAGCAAGAGACCCAGTACTTC
TRBJ2-7 NA TRBV5-1 TRBD1 CASARGQGPYEQYF TGCGCCAGCGCCCGGGGACAGGGACCCTACGAGCAGTACTTC
TRBJ2-1 NA TRBV15 NA CATTRGIGGGYNEQFF TGTGCCACCACTAGAGGAATCGGGGGAGGATACAATGAGCAGTTCTTC
TRBJ2-3 NA TRBV7-9 NA CASSSSTGADTQYF TGTGCCAGCAGCTCCTCGACGGGCGCAGATACGCAGTATTTT
TRBJ2-5 NA TRBV7-2 TRBD2 CASSLFLLAGAETQYF TGTGCCAGCAGCTTATTCCTGCTAGCGGGAGCAGAGACCCAGTACTTC
TRBJ2-1 NA TRBV29-1 NA CSVGGELNSYNEQFF TGCAGCGTTGGCGGGGAGTTAAACTCCTACAATGAGCAGTTCTTC
TRBJ2-3 NA TRBV7-3 NA CASSLNSADTQYF TGTGCCAGCAGCTTAAATTCGGCGGATACGCAGTATTTT
TRBJ2-1 NA TRBV21-1 NA CASSPRTSGSLNEQFF TGTGCCAGCAGCCCTAGGACTAGCGGGAGTTTGAATGAGCAGTTCTTC
TRBJ2-1 once TRBV28 TRBD1 CASKGTGYNEQFF TGTGCCAGCAAGGGGACAGGCTACAATGAGCAGTTCTTC
TRBJ2-5 NA TRBV5-1 NA CASSLSVRHKETQYF TGCGCCAGCAGCTTATCCGTTCGGCACAAAGAGACCCAGTACTTC
TRBJ2-7 NA TRBV28 TRBD2 CASSPYLAGGEYEQYF TGTGCCAGCAGTCCGTACCTAGCGGGAGGGGAGTACGAGCAGTACTTC
TRBJ2-7 NA TRBV9 NA CASSILPSSYEQYF TGTGCCAGCAGCATTCTCCCAAGCTCCTACGAGCAGTACTTC
TRBJ1-1 once TRBV30 NA CAWSVTGTNTEAFF TGTGCCTGGAGTGTAACAGGGACCAACACTGAAGCTTTCTTT
TRBJ2-4 few TRBV6-5 TRBD2 CASRSGTSVSIQYF TGTGCCAGCAGGTCCGGGACTAGCGTTTCCATTCAGTACTTC
TRBJ1-4 NA TRBV5-4 TRBD1 CASSPLGDRGRGEKLFF TGTGCCAGCAGCCCCCTAGGCGACAGGGGGCGCGGAGAAAAACTGTTTTTT
TRBJ1-1 NA TRBV30 NA CAWAQVNTEAFF TGTGCCTGGGCCCAGGTGAACACTGAAGCTTTCTTT
TRBJ2-7 NA TRBV28 TRBD2 CASSVRVSGSDRAYEQYF TGTGCCAGCAGTGTAAGGGTTAGCGGGAGCGACCGGGCGTACGAGCAGTACTTC
TRBJ1-5 few TRBV5-6 TRBD1 CASSVRGRGQPQHF TGTGCCAGCAGCGTGAGGGGGCGAGGTCAGCCCCAGCATTTT
TRBJ2-1 NA TRBV7-3 NA CASSLSSSGGEQFF TGTGCCAGCAGCTTATCTTCTTCCGGAGGTGAGCAGTTCTTC
TRBJ2-1 NA TRBV7-3 NA CASSRDTHNEQFF TGTGCCAGCAGCCGGGACACCCACAATGAGCAGTTCTTC